This TCR beta chain derives from a study of human T cells and chemical hapten exposure. The study, taken as a whole, reports: No alteration of TCRs above 1 in 1000 frequency was seen with DPC sensitization. Relative to control repertoires, expanded TCRs gave rise to significantly more large CDR3 similarity clusters. Positive correlation was observed between PT1 expanded TCR counts and patch test score.

TCRdb fed the RACE reads into MiXCR, producing one record per CDR3 protein. In the table there are 150,000 to 200,000 distinct CDR3 sequences, more than 20% of which are singletons. This clonotype was detected only a few times. The target antigen is unknown. Indicated time point: patch test 1, 2 weeks after DPC sensitization. Specified treatment: therapeutic diphenylcyclopropenone sensitization with weekly scalp DPC. Per the germline V gene, CDR1 is MNHEY and CDR2 is SVGAGI. The germline V and J ends were trimmed by 6 bases and 1 base, with 9 bases remaining between them. This CDR3 is built from 13 residues.

The chain links TRBV6-5 to TRBJ1-1; D is unclear. The sample was whole blood, taken in connection with sensitization to the hapten diphenylcyclopropenone (DPC). This sequence was found in a woman aged 45-60 years with alopecia areata. Some clones in this sample may be carry-over from other donors' samples. Here the CDR3 reads CASRVTGNTEAFF. The CDR3 DNA follows: TGTGCCAGCAGAGTGACGGGGAACACTGAAGCTTTCTTT.